Each of the 18 T cell receptor beta chains below was sequenced from the same sample in a study of control samples from healthy donors and cancer patients. The data were produced by immunoSEQ multiplex PCR, yet TCRdb's version contains in-frame clones alone and is incomplete. The sample lists over 50,000 clones, about four fifths occurring once. Sequencing was done on a sample of blood. The receptor set was obtained from a man aged 65 to 79 in good health.

The rearrangement links TRBV5-4 to TRBJ2-1; 9 positions match TRBD1. This CDR3 comprises 15 residues. Germline CDR1 is SGHNT and CDR2 is YYREEE (reference sequence). V was pared by 4 bases and J by 9 bases, with 11 bases of the junction left unmatched. The CDR3: CASSLGDREGGEQFF. The CDR3 bases are TGTGCCAGCAGCCTGGGGGACAGGGAGGGTGGTGAGCAGTTCTTC.

V usage is TRBV18 and J usage is TRBJ1-2; 7 bases align to TRBD1. This CDR3 contains 15 residues. V lost 3 bases to trimming and J lost 0 bases; unmatched junction nucleotides: 4. From germline, CDR1 is KGHSH and CDR2 LQKENI. CDR3 coding DNA: TGTGCCAGCTCACCGAGGACAGGAACTAACTATGGCTACACCTTC. This codes for CASSPRTGTNYGYTF.

DNA for the CDR3: TGCAGCGTTCGTCCCCCAGGGGGCGGCTATGGCTACACCTTC. Amino acids: CSVRPPGGGYGYTF. The chain recombines TRBV29-1 with TRBJ1-2, with 8 positions matching TRBD1. The CDR3 is made up of 14 amino acids. Trimming at V came to 5 bases and at J to 4 bases, leaving 9 bases not matched to a gene. Per germline, CDR1 SQVTM and CDR2 ANQGSEA.

The rearrangement uses TRBV2 and TRBJ1-2; no firm D call. CDR3 length: 13 amino acids. From germline, CDR1 is SNHLY and CDR2 FYNNEI. V was shortened by 4 bases and J by 5 bases, with 11 bases between the two germline ends. This CDR3 is CASSASGSYGYTF. The CDR3 bases are TGTGCCAGCAGTGCCTCAGGCTCGTATGGCTACACCTTC.

This clone was counted between two and nine times. The CDR3 reads CASSSLRGLNSPLHF. The CDR3, as DNA: TGTGCCAGCAGCTCCCTCAGGGGACTTAATTCACCCCTCCACTTT. V and J are TRBV11-2 and TRBJ1-6; a weak D match, TRBD1 (6 bases). V lost 4 bases and J lost 6, with 13 bases in between. From germline, CDR1 is SGHAT and CDR2 FQNNGV. The CDR3 covers 15 residues.

The chain links TRBV28 to TRBJ2-7; D not resolved. The germline V gene encodes CDR1 MDHEN and CDR2 SYDVKM. This CDR3 contains 15 residues. V shed 3 bases and J shed 2 bases, with 14 bases lying between them. CDR3 residues: CASSFRAGGPYEQYF. DNA of the CDR3: TGTGCCAGCAGTTTTAGGGCAGGTGGGCCCTACGAGCAGTACTTC.

The rearrangement links TRBV5-4 to TRBJ2-5; D is tentatively TRBD1 or TRBD2 (6 bases each). Germline V gene lookup returns CDR1 SGHNT and CDR2 YYREEE (reference sequence). This CDR3 comprises 17 residues. The germline V and J ends were trimmed by 1 base and 4 bases, with 20 bases remaining between them. CDR3 bases: TGTGCCAGCAGCTTGAGTCGTCGTCGGGGGCCGGGAGAGACCCAGTACTTC. Translating gives CASSLSRRRGPGETQYF. The full variable domain, its missing parts supplied by reference TRBV5-4 and TRBJ2-5, is ETGVTQSPTHLIKTRGQQVTLRCSSQSGHNTVSWYQQALGQGPQFIFQYYREEENGRGNFPPRFSGLQFPNYSSELNVNALELDDSALYLCASSLSRRRGPGETQYFGPGTRLLVL.

The chain recombines TRBV15 with TRBJ2-5, with D hard to call. The length of the CDR3 is 13 residues. Trimming removed 0 bases at V and 13 bases at J, with 15 bases between. Germline loops: CDR1 LNHNV, CDR2 YYDKDF (reference sequence). The CDR3 spells CATSREGEGPPYF. The CDR3 nucleotides are TGTGCCACCAGCAGAGAAGGAGAAGGTCCCCCGTACTTC.

Turning to this clone: Compared with germline, one end of the junction differs, possibly owing to a read error. The chain carries TRBV7-7 and TRBJ2-5, with TRBD2 matching 9 bases. Germline assignment: CDR1 SSHAT and CDR2 FNYEAQ (reference sequence). This CDR3 is 14 amino acids long. The CDR3 DNA is TGTGCTAGCAGCCGCTCGACTAGCGGAGAGACCCAGTACTTC. This encodes CASSRSTSGETQYF.

The V gene is TRBV24-1, the J gene TRBJ2-2, with D maybe TRBD2 (6 bases). The germline CDR1 and CDR2 sequences are KGHDR and SFDVKD. The V end was cut by 2 bases, the J end by 0 bases, with 12 bases between. CDR3 length equals 17 residues. The CDR3: CATSDWRAGTNTGELFF. As DNA, the CDR3 is TGTGCCACCAGTGATTGGAGGGCGGGGACGAACACCGGGGAGCTGTTTTTT.

The rearrangement links TRBV30 to TRBJ2-1, with D tentatively TRBD1 or TRBD2 (6 bases each). Trimming took 3 bases from V and 3 from J, leaving 15 bases between them. Germline V gene lookup returns CDR1 GTSNPN and CDR2 SVGIG (reference sequence). The CDR3 length is 15 residues. CDR3 sequence: CAWSQRGLLYNEQFF. CDR3 nucleotide sequence: TGTGCCTGGAGCCAACGGGGGCTTCTCTACAATGAGCAGTTCTTC.

V usage is TRBV3-1 (or the pseudogene TRBV3-2) and J usage is TRBJ2-7; 11 bases map to TRBD2. Trimming at V came to 2 bases and at J to 7 bases, leaving 13 bases not matched to a gene. The CDR3 sequence is 17 residues long. Looked up from germline, CDR1 is LGHDT and CDR2 is YNNKEL (reference sequence). The CDR3 DNA is TGTGCCAGCAGCCAAATCCCTATAGCGGGAGGGCCGGGGGAGCAGTACTTC. Protein: CASSQIPIAGGPGEQYF.

The V call is TRBV2, the J call TRBJ1-6, with 7 bases aligning to TRBD1. The CDR3 is 13 amino acids. Germline V gene data show CDR1 as SNHLY and CDR2 as FYNNEI. The ends lost 4 bases at V and 9 bases at J; junction bases unmatched: 3. CDR3 sequence: CASSAGTASPLHF. In DNA, the CDR3 is TGTGCCAGCAGTGCCGGGACAGCTTCACCCCTCCACTTT.

This chain joins TRBV19 and TRBJ2-2; 10 bases line up with TRBD1. CDR3 length: 18 residues. CDR1 LNHDA and CDR2 SQIVND come from the germline V gene (reference sequence). Trimming removed 5 bases from V and 3 bases from J; junction bases left unmatched: 12. CDR3 sequence reads: CASSPGRGTGVHTGELFF. Written as DNA, the CDR3 is TGTGCCAGTAGTCCCGGTCGAGGGACAGGGGTACACACCGGGGAGCTGTTTTTT.

The chain recombines TRBV7-5 with TRBJ1-5; TRBD1 was called by the table and not checked on the DNA. TRBV7-5 is a pseudogene segment. The CDR3 is 16 amino acids. In DNA, the CDR3 is TGTGCCAGAAGCTCGAGCTCGCAGGGAAGAGATCAGCCCCAGCATTTT. Its protein product is CARSSSSQGRDQPQHF.

The genes are TRBV18 and TRBJ1-2; D remains ambiguous. Germline V gene sequence: CDR1 KGHSH, CDR2 LQKENI. V was pared by 0 bases and J by 7 bases, with 6 bases between. The length of the CDR3 is 12 residues. The CDR3 sequence is CASSPPRSGYTF. The CDR3 DNA reads as TGTGCCAGCTCACCACCACGTTCTGGCTACACCTTC.

The chain recombines TRBV2 with TRBJ1-2, with a tentative D call TRBD1 (5 bases). V dropped 11 bases and J dropped 4 bases, with 14 bases sitting between them. Per the germline V gene, CDR1 is SNHLY and CDR2 is FYNNEI. The CDR3 consists of 12 residues. The CDR3 sequence is CACWGLIYGYTF. CDR3 in DNA: TGTGCCTGTTGGGGACTGATCTATGGCTACACCTTC.

The J gene is TRBJ2-2, the V gene TRBV7-9; D call uncertain. The CDR3 is 13 amino acids. Germline CDR1 and CDR2: SEHNR and FQNEAQ (reference sequence). V lost 3 bases and J lost 4, with 6 bases in between. The CDR3 coding sequence is TGTGCCAGCAGCTTTATGGCCACCGGGGAGCTGTTTTTT. Amino acids: CASSFMATGELFF.